This TCR beta chain was captured in a study of shared clonotypes between healthy human individuals. Only in-frame clones appear in the TCRdb table, and some are missing; sequencing was by immunoSEQ multiplex PCR. This sample has around 750,000 clones; over 65% occur once, and the top ten carry approximately 1.7%. This clone has more than one count but fewer than ten. CDR1 is LGHNT and CDR2 is FRNRAP in the germline V gene. The CDR3 runs 13 residues. Trimming removed 0 bases from V and 9 bases from J, with 11 bases in between. Input material: memory CD4+ T cells sorted from blood. Subset specified: CD45RA-negative fraction. The V and J genes are TRBV12-5 and TRBJ1-1; D call uncertain. The clonotype was recovered from a woman under 40 in good health. For the CDR3, the DNA is TGTGCTAGTGGTTTGGTAATAGATGCCCAAGCTTTCTTT. This translates into CASGLVIDAQAFF. Full variable domain (remainder filled in from reference TRBV12-5 and TRBJ1-1): DARVTQTPRHKVTEMGQEVTMRCQPILGHNTVFWYRQTMMQGLELLAYFRNRAPLDDSGMPKDRFSAEMPDATLATLKIQPSEPRDSAVYFCASGLVIDAQAFFGQGTRLTVV.